This T cell receptor (beta chain) originates from a study of blood T cell repertoires in COVID-19. This CDR3 spans 17 amino acids. The data were produced by immunoSEQ multiplex PCR, yet TCRdb's version contains in-frame clones alone and is incomplete. The sample has 60,000 to 85,000 clones, approximately 80% seen once; the top ten hold roughly 18%. This sequence joins TRBV21-1 and TRBJ1-2; TRBD1 is the table's D call, not checked against the DNA. TRBV21-1 has pseudogene status. This clonotype originated in a man in his 70s who had recovered from COVID-19. The sample comprised peripheral blood. The CDR3, as DNA: TGTGCCAGCAGCAAAGGTTTGAGGCAGGGGCCCGCCTATGGCTACACCTTC. Its translation: CASSKGLRQGPAYGYTF.